The 31 T cell receptor beta chains listed next were all sequenced from one sample in a study of cytomegalovirus exposure and HLA in healthy donors. PCR primers comprised 60 Vbeta and 13 Jbeta primers. Method: immunoSEQ multiplex PCR; TCRdb's copy keeps in-frame clones and lacks some. Found here are about 130,000 clones, around 63% of them singletons; the top ten hold 1.5% to 2%. Sequencing was done on a sample of PBMCs. All receptors come from a human donor in good health.

The V call is TRBV2, the J call TRBJ1-1; D remains unclear. The germline gives CDR1 SNHLY, CDR2 FYNNEI. Trimming pared 8 bases from V and 8 bases from J, leaving 12 bases between. This CDR3 contains 11 residues. The CDR3 DNA reads TGTGCCAGCGCACAATTTAACGAAGCTTTCTTT. As protein: CASAQFNEAFF.

The rearrangement links TRBV5-1 to TRBJ2-7; 10 positions match TRBD1. Per the germline V gene, CDR1 is SGHRS and CDR2 is YFSETQ. Trimming took 4 bases from V and 2 from J; bases not matched to a gene: 0. This CDR3 contains 13 residues. CDR3 sequence (DNA): TGCGCCAGCAGCGGACAGGGGGCCTACGAGCAGTACTTC. Protein: CASSGQGAYEQYF.

The sample holds one count of this clone. This sample also contains other DNA sequences that code for the same CDR3. This chain links TRBV19 with TRBJ2-7; D possibly corresponds to TRBD1 (5 bases). V shed 4 bases and J shed 1 base, with 8 bases lying between them. CDR1 is LNHDA, CDR2 SQIVND, per germline (reference sequence). The length of the CDR3 is 13 residues. CDR3 nucleotides: TGTGCCAGTAGTACCCAGGGTTCCTACGAGCAGTACTTC. The encoded protein is CASSTQGSYEQYF.

This clone was counted between two and nine times. The chain uses TRBV2 and TRBJ2-7; perhaps TRBD2 as D (6 bases). V was trimmed by 6 bases and J by 0 bases, leaving 15 bases between them. CDR1 and CDR2 from the germline V gene are SNHLY and FYNNEI. The CDR3 extends over 15 amino acids. This CDR3 reads CASRASASRSYEQYF. The CDR3 nucleotides read TGTGCCAGCAGGGCTAGCGCTTCACGCTCCTACGAGCAGTACTTC.

V and J are TRBV28 and TRBJ2-5; D possibly corresponds to TRBD2 (6 bases). The CDR3 consists of 13 residues. Germline values: CDR1 MDHEN, CDR2 SYDVKM. V shed 7 bases and J shed 4 bases, with 13 bases lying between them. CDR3 amino acids: CASTPGTRETQYF. The CDR3 nucleotides are TGTGCCAGCACCCCCGGGACTCGAGAGACCCAGTACTTC.

The chain joins TRBV11-2 to TRBJ2-7; 11 nucleotides line up with TRBD2. The junction had 6 bases not matched to a gene; V was cut back by 4 bases and J by 4 bases. The CDR3 contains 15 residues. CDR1 is SGHAT and CDR2 is FQNNGV in the germline V gene. The CDR3 sequence: CASSSRLAGQYEQYF. CDR3 nucleotide sequence: TGTGCCAGCAGCTCCCGACTAGCGGGACAGTACGAGCAGTACTTC.

A single count supports this clone. The junction and the germline gene differ at one end; a read error may be behind it. The chain is built from TRBV28 and TRBJ1-2; the D is unclear. CDR3 length equals 15 residues. CDR1 and CDR2 from the germline V gene are MDHEN and SYDVKM. The CDR3 loop is CASSSTGTPNYGCTF. CDR3 DNA: TGTGCCAGCAGTTCCACGGGAACACCTAACTATGGCTGCACCTTC.

CDR3: CASSSGGANYGYTF. Here the CDR3 DNA reads TGTGCCAGCAGCTCAGGAGGGGCTAACTATGGCTACACCTTC. This chain links TRBV9 with TRBJ1-2; tentatively, D is TRBD1 (5 bases). Germline CDR1 and CDR2: SGDLS and YYNGEE. The V end was cut by 4 bases, the J end by 0 bases, with 10 bases between. This CDR3 contains 14 residues.

The CDR3, as DNA: TGTGCTAGTGGTTTGGTACTAGGGGACAGGCAGACCTACAATGAGCAGTTCTTC. It codes for CASGLVLGDRQTYNEQFF. The rearrangement links TRBV12-5 to TRBJ2-1; 8 bases map to TRBD1. This CDR3 has 18 residues. V gave up 0 bases and J gave up 2 bases; unmatched junction bases: 9. Germline V gives CDR1 LGHNT, CDR2 FRNRAP.

The V gene is TRBV7-8, the J gene TRBJ2-5, with 14 bases aligning to TRBD2. Germline V CDR1 and CDR2: SGHVS, FQNEAQ. Unmatched junction bases numbered 7, after V lost 5 bases and J lost 2 bases. The CDR3 has 17 amino acids. In DNA form, the CDR3 reads TGTGCCAGCAGCCATACCGGGACTAGCGGGGGACAAGAGACCCAGTACTTC. It is translated as CASSHTGTSGGQETQYF.

V and J are TRBV6-1 and TRBJ2-7; D remains unclear. Germline CDR1 MNHNS, CDR2 SASEGT. The CDR3 spans 13 residues. V lost 11 bases, J lost 0 bases, and 14 bases lay in between. The CDR3 region has the DNA TGTGCCGCTTCGAGAGAAGTCTCCTACGAGCAGTACTTC. Translated, it gives CAASREVSYEQYF.

The chain combines TRBV10-3 with TRBJ2-1, with 8 bases fitting TRBD1. The trim removed 4 bases at V and 7 bases at J, leaving 18 bases unmatched. CDR3 size: 18 residues. The germline CDR1 and CDR2 sequences are ENHRY and SYGVKD. CDR3 nucleotides: TGTGCCATCAGTGGTGGATCGTCCGACAGGGGATTGCGGAATGAGCAGTTCTTC. It codes for CAISGGSSDRGLRNEQFF.

The chain links TRBV5-1 to TRBJ2-5; 12 bases fit TRBD1. The CDR3 extends over 15 amino acids. V shed 6 bases, J shed 2 bases, and the junction held 5 bases outside the gene matches. Per germline, CDR1 SGHRS and CDR2 YFSETQ. The CDR3 region is CASTTGQGAQETQYF. CDR3 coding DNA: TGCGCCAGCACCACGGGACAGGGGGCGCAAGAGACCCAGTACTTC.

The chain carries TRBV28 and TRBJ2-3; D unclear. Germline-derived CDR1 and CDR2 are MDHEN and SYDVKM. This CDR3 is built from 13 residues. Trimming stripped 6 bases from V and 6 bases from J, with 13 bases between. CDR3 in amino acids: CASRIGSEDTQYF. The CDR3 DNA follows: TGTGCCAGCAGGATCGGGTCCGAGGATACGCAGTATTTT.

The chain is built from TRBV5-1 and TRBJ1-5, with D unclear. Germline V gives CDR1 SGHRS, CDR2 YFSETQ. Trimming took off 4 bases at V and 4 bases at J, with 12 bases between the two ends. There are 14 residues in the CDR3. CDR3 amino acids: CASSPGTANQPQHF. The CDR3 DNA is TGCGCCAGCAGCCCCGGAACAGCTAATCAGCCCCAGCATTTT.

Only one count was recorded for this clone. The rearrangement joins TRBV5-1 to TRBJ1-2, with 8 bases aligning to TRBD1. The V segment lost 3 bases and the J segment 5 bases; nucleotides outside the gene matches: 6. This CDR3 is 14 amino acids long. CDR1 and CDR2 from the germline V gene are SGHRS and YFSETQ. CDR3 sequence: CASSSGQGFYGYTF. In DNA form, the CDR3 reads TGCGCCAGCAGCTCTGGACAGGGCTTTTATGGCTACACCTTC.

The chain links TRBV28 to TRBJ2-1; no clear D gene. V lost 2 bases to trimming and J lost 8 bases, with 16 bases between them. Germline-derived CDR1 and CDR2 are MDHEN and SYDVKM. This CDR3 region has 15 residues. In DNA, the CDR3 is TGTGCCAGCAGTTTAGTTGGGTCCCAGGATGATGAGCAGTTCTTC. Protein sequence: CASSLVGSQDDEQFF.

This CDR3 reads CASTAVVAGGETQYF. CDR3 bases: TGTGCCAGCACCGCGGTCGTAGCGGGAGGAGAGACCCAGTACTTC. The J gene is TRBJ2-5, the V gene TRBV6-6, with 10 bases lining up with TRBD2. Per germline, CDR1 MNHNY and CDR2 SVGAGI (reference sequence). The CDR3 consists of 15 residues. The ends lost 7 bases at V and 4 bases at J; junction bases unmatched: 9.

The sample holds a few counts of this clone. The chain carries TRBV28 and TRBJ1-2; D gene ambiguous. CDR1 and CDR2 from the germline V gene are MDHEN and SYDVKM. Trimming stripped 2 bases from V and 1 base from J, with 8 bases between. This CDR3 region has 14 residues. The CDR3 nucleotides read TGTGCCAGCAGTTTACCCCTCCTTAACTATGGCTACACCTTC. Its protein is CASSLPLLNYGYTF.

The chain couples TRBV9 to TRBJ2-3; 7 nucleotides align to TRBD2. J was trimmed by 1 base and V by 4 bases; bases with no gene match: 15. Germline CDR1 and CDR2: SGDLS and YYNGEE. The CDR3 contains 18 residues. Written as DNA, the CDR3 is TGTGCCAGCAGCTCACCGGCATGGGGGGGAACGCGCACAGATACGCAGTATTTT. Residues: CASSSPAWGGTRTDTQYF.

This chain connects TRBV15 to TRBJ2-4; TRBD1 matches at 8 bases. CDR1 is LNHNV and CDR2 is YYDKDF in the germline V gene (reference sequence). CDR3 length equals 15 residues. V trimming: 6 bases; J trimming: 1 base; junction bases outside the gene matches: 5. CDR3: CATRPTGEAKNIQYF. The CDR3 bases are TGTGCCACCAGACCGACAGGGGAGGCCAAAAACATTCAGTACTTC.

This clone occurred a few times. The chain couples TRBV10-3 to TRBJ2-7, with 13 bases that match TRBD2. The germline V gene has CDR1 ENHRY and CDR2 SYGVKD. V was clipped by 6 bases and J by 4 bases; unmatched bases: 6. The CDR3 spans 15 residues. The CDR3 coding sequence is TGTGCCATCAGGAAGGGACTAGCGGGATCTTACGAGCAGTACTTC. This encodes CAIRKGLAGSYEQYF.

This clone has a handful of counts. The chain recombines TRBV7-2 with TRBJ1-1; TRBD1 matches 7 bases. Germline CDR1 SGHTA, CDR2 FQGNSA. The CDR3 sequence is 13 residues long. V gave up 5 bases and J gave up 6 bases; unmatched junction bases: 6. The CDR3 reads CASSQVGGSEAFF. The CDR3 DNA reads TGTGCCAGCAGCCAAGTAGGGGGCTCTGAAGCTTTCTTT.

The V call is TRBV18, the J call TRBJ1-2; 8 bases are a match to TRBD1. The V and J ends lost 5 bases and 8 bases, in that order; junction bases with no gene match: 13. CDR3 size: 15 residues. In germline, CDR1 is KGHSH, CDR2 LQKENI. The CDR3 nucleotides read TGTGCCAGCTCATTGGGGACAGGAAGGCCGGAGGGCTACACCTTC. Translated: CASSLGTGRPEGYTF.

This clone has just a few counts. This chain joins TRBV28 and TRBJ1-2, with a tentative D call TRBD1 (5 bases). V was clipped by 9 bases and J by 4 bases, with 12 bases between them. Germline V gene sequence: CDR1 MDHEN, CDR2 SYDVKM. The CDR3 is 12 amino acids. The CDR3 bases are TGTGCCAGTAGGACAAGCTCCTATGGCTACACCTTC. Encoded protein: CASRTSSYGYTF.

The chain is built from TRBV19 and TRBJ2-2; 8 bases fit TRBD2. Germline values: CDR1 LNHDA, CDR2 SQIVND (reference sequence). The CDR3 length is 15 residues. The V and J ends lost 3 bases and 5 bases, in that order; junction bases with no gene match: 5. The CDR3 DNA follows: TGTGCCAGTAGTATCGCGGGAGGTAGGACCGGGGAGCTGTTTTTT. Its protein product is CASSIAGGRTGELFF.

The CDR3 loop is CASSLRRADTQYF. The CDR3 coding sequence is TGTGCCAGCAGCTTACGGAGGGCAGATACGCAGTATTTT. The chain recombines TRBV7-2 with TRBJ2-3, with D possibly TRBD2 on 6 matching bases. The germline gives CDR1 SGHTA, CDR2 FQGNSA. V was pared by 2 bases and J by 4 bases, with 7 bases between. The CDR3 covers 13 residues.

The chain carries TRBV11-3 and TRBJ2-7; D possibly corresponds to TRBD1 (5 bases). In germline, CDR1 is SGHNT, CDR2 YENEEA. CDR3 size: 14 residues. Trimming shortened V by 4 bases and J by 5 bases, and 15 bases separated the two germline ends. Here the CDR3 DNA reads TGTGCCAGCAGCTCGCGGACAAGGCTCCACGAGCAGTACTTC. It translates to CASSSRTRLHEQYF. Complete variable domain (other parts from reference TRBV11-3 and TRBJ2-7): EAGVVQSPRYKIIEKKQPVAFWCNPISGHNTLYWYLQNLGQGPELLIRYENEEAVDDSQLPKDRFSAERLKGVDSTLKIQPAELGDSAVYLCASSSRTRLHEQYFGPGTRLTVT.

This chain joins TRBV19 and TRBJ2-3, with D maybe TRBD2 (6 bases). This CDR3 contains 19 residues. CDR1 and CDR2 (germline): LNHDA, SQIVND (reference sequence). Trimming took 2 bases from V and 1 from J, leaving 22 bases between them. The CDR3 reads CASSIRHLLALVGTDTQYF. The CDR3 bases are TGTGCCAGTAGTATAAGACACCTACTAGCCCTAGTAGGCACAGATACGCAGTATTTT.

The chain joins TRBV27 to TRBJ2-7, with D maybe TRBD2 (6 bases). This CDR3 is 13 amino acids long. Per the germline V gene, CDR1 is MNHEY and CDR2 is SMNVEV (reference sequence). The V and J ends lost 9 bases and 2 bases respectively, with 14 bases between them. CDR3 DNA sequence: TGTGCCAGTGGGACGGGACTCGCCTACGAGCAGTACTTC. This encodes CASGTGLAYEQYF.

The chain couples TRBV7-2 to TRBJ2-7; 7 bases fit TRBD1. Trimming removed 1 base from V and 6 bases from J; junction bases left unmatched: 12. This CDR3 contains 16 residues. The germline CDR1 and CDR2 sequences are SGHTA and FQGNSA. In DNA form, the CDR3 reads TGTGCCAGCAGCTTAGGGCCCGGGACAGTAAAGACCGAGCAGTACTTC. This codes for CASSLGPGTVKTEQYF. Combining the CDR3 with reference TRBV7-2 and TRBJ2-7 gives the whole variable domain GAGVSQSPSNKVTEKGKDVELRCDPISGHTALYWYRQSLGQGLEFLIYFQGNSAPDKSGLPSDRFSAERTGGSVSTLTIQRTQQEDSAVYLCASSLGPGTVKTEQYFGPGTRLTVT.